The 20 T cell receptor beta chains below were found in one sample sequenced in a study of monozygotic twins with inflammatory bowel disease. Each CDR3 protein gets one entry in TCRdb, which reprocessed the 5' RACE reads and gives no DNA. The sample table sets out 300,000 to 400,000 distinct CDR3 sequences. The sample consisted of blood. These receptors were obtained from a human donor with ulcerative colitis or Crohn's disease, or a healthy co-twin of an affected twin (not recorded which).

This chain joins TRBV5-1 and TRBJ1-3. The germline V gene has CDR1 SGHRS and CDR2 YFSETQ. The CDR3 spans 15 residues. CDR3 amino acids: CASREASSWRNTIYF.

V gene TRBV18 combines with J gene TRBJ2-5; TCRdb's D call of TRBD1 is untestable without DNA. Germline V gene data show CDR1 as KGHSH and CDR2 as LQKENI. This CDR3 region has 14 residues. The chain's CDR3 is CASSPTGSWETQYF.

The chain recombines TRBV29-1 with TRBJ2-6. Germline V CDR1 and CDR2: SQVTM, ANQGSEA. The CDR3 length is 14 residues. The CDR3 protein is CSVGGGSGANVLTF.

The chain has TRBV6-1 and TRBJ1-6; the TCRdb call, TRBD1, lacks DNA for checking. The CDR3 is 15 residues long. Germline CDR1 is MNHNS and CDR2 is SASEGT. CDR3: CAAGEGVSGWSPLHF.

The chain uses TRBV6-5 and TRBJ2-5; TCRdb selects TRBD1, and the lack of DNA leaves this call unchecked. The V gene's germline CDR1 is MNHEY and CDR2 SVGAGI. The CDR3 consists of 14 residues. CDR3 amino acids: CASSSGGGPKTQYF.

This chain connects TRBV28 to TRBJ1-2; TCRdb lists TRBD1, though no DNA is available to test this call. Germline V lookup: CDR1 MDHEN, CDR2 SYDVKM. The CDR3 runs 15 residues. CDR3 sequence: CASSFLQGAWYGYTF.

The chain uses TRBV12-3 or TRBV12-4 and TRBJ2-3; TCRdb calls TRBD1, which cannot be checked without DNA. CDR3 length equals 14 residues. CDR3 residues: CASSFSERGDTQYF.

V is TRBV28 and J is TRBJ2-5; checking the TCRdb D call of TRBD1 is not possible without DNA. The germline CDR1 and CDR2 sequences are MDHEN and SYDVKM. The CDR3 length is 14 residues. Here the CDR3 reads CASAPDREGETQYF.

The V gene is TRBV19, the J gene TRBJ2-7; the D gene TCRdb calls, TRBD1, cannot be checked with no DNA. This CDR3 is 16 amino acids long. Germline V gives CDR1 LNHDA, CDR2 SQIVND (reference sequence). CDR3 loop: CASSSRGSEKPYEQYF.

The chain carries TRBV19 and TRBJ1-2; with no DNA, the TCRdb D assignment of TRBD1 cannot be verified. Germline V gene sequence: CDR1 LNHDA, CDR2 SQIVND (reference sequence). The CDR3 has 13 residues. The chain's CDR3 is CASSSGQIYGYTF.

The chain joins TRBV5-4 to TRBJ1-1; TCRdb indicates TRBD1, and absent DNA this call remains unverified. The germline gives CDR1 SGHNT, CDR2 YYREEE (reference sequence). The CDR3 is 16 residues long. This chain's CDR3 is CASSSDGAAINTEAFF. Complete variable domain (other parts from reference TRBV5-4 and TRBJ1-1): ETGVTQSPTHLIKTRGQQVTLRCSSQSGHNTVSWYQQALGQGPQFIFQYYREEENGRGNFPPRFSGLQFPNYSSELNVNALELDDSALYLCASSSDGAAINTEAFFGQGTRLTVV.

The genes are TRBV20-1 and TRBJ2-1; TCRdb proposes TRBD2, but this gene call is untestable without DNA. Germline lookup yields CDR1 DFQATT and CDR2 SNEGSKA (reference sequence). This CDR3 contains 14 residues. CDR3 region: CSANQDSQNNEQFF.

The chain recombines TRBV7-3 with TRBJ2-7; as DNA is missing, the TRBD2 call by TCRdb cannot be tested. The CDR3 is made up of 14 amino acids. CDR1 is SGHTA, CDR2 FQGTGA, per germline. The CDR3 region is CASSSGGRGYEQYF.

The chain uses TRBV20-1 and TRBJ2-1; TCRdb's D gene call, TRBD2, goes unchecked for lack of DNA. CDR1 is DFQATT and CDR2 is SNEGSKA in the germline V gene (reference sequence). This CDR3 has 13 residues. This chain's CDR3 is CSAPWGRVGEQFF.

This chain connects TRBV30 to TRBJ1-2; TCRdb selects TRBD1, and the lack of DNA leaves this call unchecked. This CDR3 contains 13 residues. Germline CDR1 and CDR2: GTSNPN and SVGIG (reference sequence). CDR3 amino acids: CAWTQGASGGYTF.

The chain couples TRBV28 to TRBJ2-5; TCRdb names TRBD2, which stays unverified in the absence of DNA. The CDR3 extends over 16 amino acids. Germline V gives CDR1 MDHEN, CDR2 SYDVKM. Here the CDR3 reads CASRPGTSDIQETQYF. Filled out from reference TRBV28 and TRBJ2-5, the complete variable domain reads DVKVTQSSRYLVKRTGEKVFLECVQDMDHENMFWYRQDPGLGLRLIYFSYDVKMKEKGDIPEGYSVSREKKERFSLILESASTNQTSMYLCASRPGTSDIQETQYFGPGTRLLVL.

This sequence joins TRBV19 and TRBJ2-1. The germline CDR1 and CDR2 sequences are LNHDA and SQIVND (reference sequence). This CDR3 spans 13 amino acids. The CDR3 protein is CASSSGSGHEQFF.

The chain employs TRBV30 and TRBJ2-2; TCRdb picks TRBD1, but there is no DNA to check that call. The CDR3 is 17 amino acids. Germline V CDR1 and CDR2: GTSNPN, SVGIG (reference sequence). The CDR3 region is CAWSSGQGVGNTGELFF.

The chain is built from TRBV5-6 and TRBJ1-1. The CDR3 loop spans 16 amino acids. Germline values: CDR1 SGHDT, CDR2 YYEEEE. The CDR3 region is CASSLVDGRLYTEAFF.

The gene calls are TRBV6-5 and TRBJ2-1; there is no DNA to check the TCRdb D call of TRBD1. Germline CDR1 MNHEY, CDR2 SVGAGI. The CDR3 is 18 amino acids. The chain's CDR3 is CASSYSLGRPRAYNEQFF.